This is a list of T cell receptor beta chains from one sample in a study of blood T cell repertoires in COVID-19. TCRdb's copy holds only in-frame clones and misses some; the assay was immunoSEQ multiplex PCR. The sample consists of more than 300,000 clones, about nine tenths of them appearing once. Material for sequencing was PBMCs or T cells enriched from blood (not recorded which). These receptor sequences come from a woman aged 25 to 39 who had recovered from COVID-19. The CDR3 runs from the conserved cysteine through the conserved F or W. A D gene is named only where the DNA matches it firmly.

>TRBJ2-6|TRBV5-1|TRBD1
TGCGCCAGCAGCTTGAATGGACAGGGTATCTCTGGGGCCAACGTCCTGACTTTC
CASSLNGQGISGANVLTF
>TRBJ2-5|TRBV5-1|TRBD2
TGCGCCAGCAGCTACACTAGCGGGAGCTGGGAGACCCAGTACTTC
CASSYTSGSWETQYF
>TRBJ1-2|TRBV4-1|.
TGCGCCAGCAGCCATGTTGGGCAGGGGTACGGCTACACCTTC
CASSHVGQGYGYTF
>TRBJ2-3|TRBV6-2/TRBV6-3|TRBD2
TGTGCCAGCAGTTACTCATATCTAGCGGGTTACAGCACAGATACGCAGTATTTT
CASSYSYLAGYSTDTQYF
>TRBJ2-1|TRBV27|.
TGTGCCAGCAGTCCCGCAGATCACAATGAGCAGTTCTTC
CASSPADHNEQFF
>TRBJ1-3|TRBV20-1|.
TGCAGTGCTAGTAAAGGGGGTGAAGCCTCTGGAAACACCATATATTTT
CSASKGGEASGNTIYF
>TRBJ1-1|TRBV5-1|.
TGCGCCAGCAGCGCGACAGGTAGTACTTCTGAAGCTTTCTTT
CASSATGSTSEAFF
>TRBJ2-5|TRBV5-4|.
TGTGCCAGCAGCGCCGGGACTTTCCAAGAGACCCAGTACTTC
CASSAGTFQETQYF
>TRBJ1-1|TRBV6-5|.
TGTGCCAGCACCGACGGCGGCATGAACACTGAAGCTTTCTTT
CASTDGGMNTEAFF
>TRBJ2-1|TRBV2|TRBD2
TGTGCCAGCTCGCTAGCGGGAAACTACAATGAGCAGTTCTTC
CASSLAGNYNEQFF